The next 30 T cell receptor beta chains were all read from a single sample in a study of T cell responses to AZD1222 COVID-19 vaccine. The assay was immunoSEQ multiplex PCR, and TCRdb's table has in-frame clones only and misses some. This table holds more than 250,000 clones, 93% found once. This material consisted of peripheral blood, taken on day 0 of AZD1222 vaccination. The receptors were sampled from an adult in good health.

The CDR3 nucleotides read TGCGCCAGCAGCCCGAGGGGGCTTAATACGCAGTATTTT. It translates to CASSPRGLNTQYF. The rearrangement links TRBV4-1 to TRBJ2-3; TRBD1 agrees at 7 bases. This CDR3 is built from 13 residues. CDR1 is MGHRA, CDR2 YSYEKL, per germline. J lost 7 bases, V lost 4 bases, and 5 bases had no gene match.

This chain connects TRBV9 to TRBJ1-2, with 8 bases that match TRBD1. Germline assignment: CDR1 SGDLS and CDR2 YYNGEE. With 0 bases clipped from V and 7 bases from J, the junction kept 11 bases outside the gene matches. The CDR3 has 16 residues. The CDR3 is CASSVAPLTGAVGYTF. The CDR3 region has the DNA TGTGCCAGCAGCGTAGCCCCTTTGACAGGGGCGGTTGGCTACACCTTC.

This chain links TRBV6-5 with TRBJ1-1, with D hard to call. Trimming left V 0 bases short and J 0 bases short, with 8 bases between. This CDR3 comprises 15 residues. Germline V gives CDR1 MNHEY, CDR2 SVGAGI. The CDR3 DNA reads as TGTGCCAGCAGTTACTCGAGCGTCATGAACACTGAAGCTTTCTTT. This translates into CASSYSSVMNTEAFF.

This clone has a single count. This chain uses TRBV18 with TRBJ2-6, with 9 bases matching TRBD1. Germline-derived CDR1 and CDR2 are KGHSH and LQKENI. V dropped 4 bases and J dropped 0; count of bases not matched to a gene: 4. This CDR3 comprises 17 residues. In nucleotides, the CDR3 is TGTGCCAGCTCACTGGGACAGGGAGGCTCTGGGGCCAACGTCCTGACTTTC. This encodes CASSLGQGGSGANVLTF.

V is TRBV21-1 and J is TRBJ1-5; TRBD1, as called in the table, went unchecked against the DNA. TRBV21-1 is a pseudogene. CDR3 length equals 17 residues. The CDR3 DNA reads TGTGCCAGCAGTCCAGACAGGGGGATTTTTTGCAATCAGCCCCAGCATTTT. Protein: CASSPDRGIFCNQPQHF.

The J gene is TRBJ1-2, the V gene TRBV28, with TRBD1 identical over 9 bases. With 6 bases clipped from V and 2 bases from J, the junction kept 10 bases outside the gene matches. The CDR3 is 16 amino acids. Germline V gene lookup returns CDR1 MDHEN and CDR2 SYDVKM. The CDR3 nucleotides read TGTGCCAGCAGACAGGAGACAGGGGGTCCCAACTATGGCTACACCTTC. Its protein is CASRQETGGPNYGYTF.

The sample holds one count of this clone. The V gene is TRBV3-1 (or the pseudogene TRBV3-2), the J gene TRBJ1-5; no firm D call. Trimming left V 0 bases short and J 6 bases short, with 6 bases between. Germline V gene sequence: CDR1 LGHDT, CDR2 YNNKEL (reference sequence). The CDR3 loop spans 13 amino acids. CDR3 DNA sequence: TGTGCCAGCAGCCAAGATCGGAGTCAGCCCCAGCATTTT. Amino acids: CASSQDRSQPQHF.

The chain has TRBV27 and TRBJ2-1; TRBD2 matches at 7 bases. Germline V gene sequence: CDR1 MNHEY, CDR2 SMNVEV (reference sequence). CDR3 length: 12 residues. Trimming cost V 3 bases and J 11 bases; bases outside gene matches: 4. CDR3: CASSFGAGKQFF. As DNA, the CDR3 is TGTGCCAGCAGTTTCGGAGCGGGAAAGCAGTTCTTC.

The chain couples TRBV5-4 to TRBJ1-4, with TRBD1 as a possible D gene (6 bases). The ends were cut back, 4 bases at V and 5 bases at J, with 18 bases in the middle. Per germline, CDR1 SGHNT and CDR2 YYREEE (reference sequence). The CDR3 is 16 residues long. The CDR3: CASSKEGGRGNEKLFF. In DNA form, the CDR3 reads TGTGCCAGCAGCAAGGAGGGGGGGCGCGGGAATGAAAAACTGTTTTTT.

The gene calls are TRBV29-1 and TRBJ2-5; maybe TRBD2 (6 bases). CDR1 is SQVTM, CDR2 ANQGSEA, per germline. Trimming pared 0 bases from V and 0 bases from J, leaving 14 bases between. CDR3 length: 16 residues. CDR3: CSVEDLGGGYQETQYF. For the CDR3, the DNA is TGCAGCGTTGAAGATTTGGGCGGAGGGTACCAAGAGACCCAGTACTTC.

V gene TRBV28 combines with J gene TRBJ2-5, with unresolved D. The CDR3 has 14 residues. Germline-derived CDR1 and CDR2 are MDHEN and SYDVKM. Trimming stripped 5 bases from V and 6 bases from J, with 16 bases between. CDR3 loop: CASSHDPNRKTQYF. CDR3 bases: TGTGCCAGCAGTCATGACCCCAACCGGAAGACCCAGTACTTC.

The chain uses TRBV19 and TRBJ1-5, with a possible D match to TRBD1 (5 bases). Trimming removed 3 bases at V and 0 bases at J, with 18 bases between. This CDR3 comprises 18 residues. Germline V lookup: CDR1 LNHDA, CDR2 SQIVND (reference sequence). The CDR3 coding sequence is TGTGCCAGTAGTATGTTGGGACGTAACGTCAATAGCAATCAGCCCCAGCATTTT. Translating it yields CASSMLGRNVNSNQPQHF.

The V call is TRBV2, the J call TRBJ1-6; no clear D gene. Germline lookup yields CDR1 SNHLY and CDR2 FYNNEI. V lost 2 bases and J 9 bases, leaving 5 bases between the germline ends. This CDR3 is built from 12 residues. Here the CDR3 DNA reads TGTGCCAGCAGTGAATCCACTTCACCCCTCCACTTT. This gives the protein CASSESTSPLHF.

The chain employs TRBV2 and TRBJ2-2; no definite D call. V was pared by 7 bases and J by 6 bases, with 6 bases between. Germline V gene data show CDR1 as SNHLY and CDR2 as FYNNEI. The CDR3 spans 11 residues. CDR3 DNA sequence: TGTGCCAGCACCCAGGCCGGGGAGCTGTTTTTT. Its protein product is CASTQAGELFF.

The V gene is TRBV28, the J gene TRBJ1-1, with D unclear. The CDR3 length is 13 residues. From germline, CDR1 is MDHEN and CDR2 SYDVKM. Trimming removed 3 bases from V and 8 bases from J, with 13 bases in between. CDR3 region: CASSFRVLAEAFF. The CDR3, as DNA: TGTGCCAGCAGTTTCCGAGTCTTAGCGGAAGCTTTCTTT.

The rearrangement joins TRBV7-2 to TRBJ2-1, with 8 bases matching TRBD2. CDR1 is SGHTA and CDR2 is FQGNSA in the germline V gene. CDR3 length: 15 amino acids. J was trimmed by 3 bases and V by 5 bases; bases with no gene match: 6. The CDR3 nucleotides read TGTGCCAGCAGCGGCGGGACTAGGTACTACAATGAGCAGTTCTTC. Translating gives CASSGGTRYYNEQFF.

The genes are TRBV3-1 (or the pseudogene TRBV3-2) and TRBJ2-1, with a tentative D call TRBD2 (6 bases). Trimming shortened V by 4 bases and J by 0 bases, and 13 bases separated the two germline ends. This CDR3 contains 16 residues. The V gene's germline CDR1 is LGHDT and CDR2 YNNKEL (reference sequence). This CDR3 reads CASSPPGTLSYNEQFF. CDR3 coding DNA: TGTGCCAGCAGCCCACCCGGGACTCTCTCCTACAATGAGCAGTTCTTC.

The V and J genes are TRBV6-4 and TRBJ2-2; weak D call: TRBD1 (5 bases). This CDR3 is 16 amino acids long. Germline lookup yields CDR1 MRHNA and CDR2 SNTAGT. V was trimmed by 0 bases and J by 3 bases, leaving 11 bases between them. The CDR3 DNA follows: TGTGCCAGCAGTGACTCAGGGGCGCAGGACACCGGGGAGCTGTTTTTT. Amino acid sequence: CASSDSGAQDTGELFF.

The chain employs TRBV18 and TRBJ2-2, with 10 bases fitting TRBD2. Trimming cost V 3 bases and J 6 bases; bases outside gene matches: 4. CDR1 and CDR2 (germline): KGHSH, LQKENI. There are 15 residues in the CDR3. The CDR3 DNA reads as TGTGCCAGCTCACCGGCTAGCGGGAGTCCCGGGGAGCTGTTTTTT. This translates into CASSPASGSPGELFF.

V and J are TRBV28 and TRBJ1-1, with TRBD1 as a possible D gene (5 bases). The germline gives CDR1 MDHEN, CDR2 SYDVKM. Trimming left V 3 bases short and J 3 bases short, with 14 bases between. The CDR3 has 15 amino acids. The CDR3 nucleotides read TGTGCCAGCAGTTTGTTCTACCTCAGGGACACTGAAGCTTTCTTT. This codes for CASSLFYLRDTEAFF.

With regard to this clone: This sample includes further DNA sequences coding for the same CDR3. CDR3 sequence (DNA): TGTGCCAGCAGCTTAGGACAGAATCAGCCCCAGCATTTT. Amino acid sequence: CASSLGQNQPQHF. This chain uses TRBV11-2 with TRBJ1-5; perhaps TRBD1 as D (5 bases). Germline loops: CDR1 SGHAT, CDR2 FQNNGV. CDR3 length: 13 amino acids. Between the trimmed V and J ends, which lost 1 base and 4 bases, there was a span of 5 bases.

This rearrangement joins TRBV28 to TRBJ1-2, with D perhaps TRBD1 (5 bases). The germline V gene encodes CDR1 MDHEN and CDR2 SYDVKM. V was trimmed by 7 bases and J by 0 bases, leaving 15 bases between them. The CDR3 is made up of 15 amino acids. The CDR3 loop reads CASTTRDGANYGYTF. The CDR3, as DNA: TGTGCCAGCACCACCCGGGACGGAGCTAACTATGGCTACACCTTC.

In its sample, this clone was seen once. The chain is built from TRBV19 and TRBJ1-5, with D possibly TRBD1 on 6 matching bases. Germline CDR1 reads LNHDA; CDR2 reads SQIVND (reference sequence). This CDR3 contains 17 residues. Trimming stripped 7 bases from V and 2 bases from J, with 21 bases between. DNA of the CDR3: TGTGCCAGTACCCAACCTTCCGGGGGGGCCCGCAATCAGCCCCAGCATTTT. It codes for CASTQPSGGARNQPQHF. The whole variable domain, remainder taken from reference TRBV19 and TRBJ1-5, is DGGITQSPKYLFRKEGQNVTLSCEQNLNHDAMYWYRQDPGQGLRLIYYSQIVNDFQKGDIAEGYSVSREKKESFPLTVTSAQKNPTAFYLCASTQPSGGARNQPQHFGDGTRLSIL.

The chain links TRBV6-2 or TRBV6-3 to TRBJ2-7; tentatively, D is TRBD2 (6 bases). This CDR3 is built from 16 residues. V was cut by 0 bases and J by 1 base, with 13 bases left in between. Germline-derived CDR1 and CDR2 are MNHEY and SVGEGT. The CDR3, as DNA: TGTGCCAGCAGTTACTCGAAGGCACGGGGGTCCTACGAGCAGTACTTC. Translation: CASSYSKARGSYEQYF.

As to this clone: The same CDR3 is also encoded by other DNA sequences in this sample. The V and J genes are TRBV12-3 or TRBV12-4 and TRBJ2-7; D remains unclear. The CDR3 consists of 11 residues. V was shortened by 1 base and J by 3 bases, with 1 base between the two germline ends. The CDR3 sequence is CASSLGYEQYF. In nucleotides, the CDR3 is TGTGCCAGCAGTTTAGGCTACGAGCAGTACTTC.

The genes are TRBV6-5 and TRBJ1-2; tentative D call: TRBD1 (5 bases). The CDR3 has 14 amino acids. Trimming stripped 2 bases from V and 4 bases from J, with 11 bases between. Germline V gene lookup returns CDR1 MNHEY and CDR2 SVGAGI. CDR3: CASSYGTESYGYTF. In DNA form, the CDR3 reads TGTGCCAGCAGTTACGGGACGGAGTCCTATGGCTACACCTTC.

This clone was seen just once. The genes are TRBV5-1 and TRBJ2-2; maybe TRBD1 (6 bases). Trimming took 0 bases from V and 5 from J, leaving 11 bases between them. The germline V gene has CDR1 SGHRS and CDR2 YFSETQ. This CDR3 is 15 amino acids long. The CDR3 loop reads CASSLAGDRTGELFF. The CDR3 nucleotides read TGCGCCAGCAGCTTGGCAGGGGATCGGACCGGGGAGCTGTTTTTT.

This clone was seen a single time. The chain carries TRBV6-5 and TRBJ2-5; maybe TRBD2 (6 bases). Germline V gives CDR1 MNHEY, CDR2 SVGAGI. There are 13 residues in the CDR3. V lost 4 bases and J lost 4, with 10 bases in between. The chain's CDR3 is CASSWDFGETQYF. The CDR3, as DNA: TGTGCCAGCAGTTGGGACTTCGGAGAGACCCAGTACTTC.

This chain connects TRBV2 to TRBJ1-1, with D maybe TRBD1 (5 bases). The germline gives CDR1 SNHLY, CDR2 FYNNEI. V dropped 0 bases and J dropped 5 bases, with 13 bases sitting between them. The CDR3 covers 15 residues. The CDR3, as DNA: TGTGCCAGCAGTGAAGCCCGGCGGGGACGAACTGAAGCTTTCTTT. Its protein is CASSEARRGRTEAFF. The whole variable domain, remainder taken from reference TRBV2 and TRBJ1-1, is EPEVTQTPSHQVTQMGQEVILRCVPISNHLYFYWYRQILGQKVEFLVSFYNNEISEKSEIFDDQFSVERPDGSNFTLKIRSTKLEDSAMYFCASSEARRGRTEAFFGQGTRLTVV.

The chain carries TRBV4-1 and TRBJ1-4; D not certain. The V end lost 1 base, the J end lost 4 bases, and 10 bases lay between the germline ends. The germline gives CDR1 MGHRA, CDR2 YSYEKL. CDR3 length equals 15 residues. This chain's CDR3 is CASSQASRFNEKLFF. In DNA form, the CDR3 reads TGCGCCAGCAGCCAAGCCAGCCGTTTTAATGAAAAACTGTTTTTT.